This section outlines one TCR beta chain sequence together with its context. Its antigen remains unidentified. Sequencing used immunoSEQ multiplex PCR; TCRdb keeps in-frame clones, though not all of them. The repertoire includes more than 150,000 clones, approximately 94% of them detected once, and about 1.5% sits in the top ten. This sample is drawn from a study of T cell responses to AZD1222 COVID-19 vaccine. The CDR3 spans 13 residues. Trimming cost V 5 bases and J 4 bases, with 9 bases left between them. The germline gives CDR1 MNHEY, CDR2 SMNVEV (reference sequence). Study findings and constraints: White British donors predominated, females outnumbered males, and clonal diversity was possibly underestimated.

The TCR sequence derives from an adult who received the AZD1222 COVID-19 vaccine. Here the sequenced sample was peripheral blood, taken 28 days after the second AZD1222 dose. The chain joins TRBV27 to TRBJ1-5; D not resolved. The CDR3 is CASSPSANQPQHF. The CDR3 coding sequence is TGTGCCAGCAGTCCGTCCGCGAATCAGCCCCAGCATTTT.